A selection of T cell receptor beta chains follows, all from one sample in a study of cytomegalovirus exposure and HLA in healthy donors. Sequenced by immunoSEQ multiplex PCR; TCRdb stores in-frame clones only, minus some. The sample consists of about 120,000 clones, approximately 80% of them appearing once. The sample consisted of PBMCs. Receptor source: a man aged 25 to 40 in good health and CMV-seronegative. The CDR3 runs from the conserved cysteine through the conserved F or W. Not every row has a clone size; where given, it reads once, few, many or a size class.

v_gene	abundance	j_gene	len	CDR3aa
TRBV6-5	NA	TRBJ1-2	14	CASSYGQGTYGYTF
TRBV7-9	NA	TRBJ1-1	16	CASSLRPETANTEAFF
TRBV5-6	NA	TRBJ1-3	16	CASRYIQDTTGNTIYF
TRBV27	NA	TRBJ2-5	14	CASSRDRGRKEQYF
TRBV2	NA	TRBJ1-4	14	CASSEGTGNEKLFF
TRBV25-1	NA	TRBJ1-2	15	CASSESGTGGRGYTF
TRBV13	NA	TRBJ2-7	15	CASSLAGAAGNEQYF
TRBV7-6	NA	TRBJ2-5	15	CASSLAASGAGTQYF
TRBV5-4	once	TRBJ2-7	14	CASSTGTARYEQYF
TRBV28	NA	TRBJ1-2	13	CASLSSQTYGYTF
TRBV2	NA	TRBJ2-7	14	CASTGLAGAYEQYF
TRBV5-1	NA	TRBJ1-4	15	CASSLGGTGDEKLFF
TRBV7-9	NA	TRBJ1-1	14	CASRVYQVNTEAFF
TRBV5-8	NA	TRBJ1-5	15	CASSPALYSNQPQHF
TRBV6-1	NA	TRBJ1-1	14	CASSEVFEGGAAFF
TRBV7-9	NA	TRBJ1-1	16	CASRFGQGVLNTEAFF
TRBV6-4	few	TRBJ2-3	14	CASSDSRGADTQYF
TRBV28	NA	TRBJ1-5	14	CGSRSGPNNQPQHF
TRBV27	NA	TRBJ2-7	13	CASKEDRASEQYF